These T cell receptor beta chains were read from a single sample in a study of OX40 agonist ivuxolimab in advanced cancers. Clones were sequenced by immunoSEQ multiplex PCR, and TCRdb holds only the in-frame ones, with some missing. This table holds tens of thousands of clones, roughly 87% found once. Material: CD4+ or CD8+ T cells sorted from blood, obtained in a trial of the OX40 agonist ivuxolimab. These receptors were collected from an adult with an advanced solid tumor such as melanoma, head and neck, liver or kidney cancer. The CDR3 runs from the conserved cysteine through the conserved F or W. The order of the fields is J gene, D gene, clone size, V gene, CDR3 protein, CDR3 DNA. A D gene is named only where the DNA matches it firmly. Rows give clone size only sometimes, using once, few, many, or a class for an expanded clone.

J: TRBJ2-7; D: TRBD1; size: NA; V: TRBV18; CDR3: CASSPGQGRNNEQYF; DNA: TGTGCCAGCTCCCCCGGACAGGGAAGGAACAACGAGCAGTACTTC
J: TRBJ1-1; D: NA; size: few; V: TRBV6-5; CDR3: CASSYLGGGLSKAFF; DNA: TGTGCCAGCAGTTACCTCGGCGGGGGATTGAGTAAAGCTTTCTTT
J: TRBJ2-1; D: NA; size: once; V: TRBV7-9; CDR3: CASSSLLRKGFQEQFF; DNA: TGTGCCAGCAGCTCCCTTTTAAGAAAAGGGTTTCAAGAGCAGTTCTTC
J: TRBJ2-2; D: NA; size: NA; V: TRBV10-1; CDR3: CASSGTLTGELFF; DNA: TGCGCCAGCAGTGGGACCTTAACCGGGGAGCTGTTTTTT
J: TRBJ2-1; D: TRBD2; size: NA; V: TRBV6-1; CDR3: CASSVAGGYNEQFF; DNA: TGTGCCAGCAGTGTAGCGGGAGGGTACAATGAGCAGTTCTTC
J: TRBJ2-2; D: NA; size: NA; V: TRBV29-1; CDR3: CSVAPGMDTGELFF; DNA: TGCAGCGTTGCACCGGGAATGGACACCGGGGAGCTGTTTTTT
J: TRBJ2-7; D: NA; size: NA; V: TRBV5-5; CDR3: CASSLGGRGPYEQYF; DNA: TGTGCCAGCAGCTTGGGCGGTCGGGGGCCCTACGAGCAGTACTTC
J: TRBJ1-5; D: TRBD1; size: NA; V: TRBV7-9; CDR3: CASSLAGGAGNQPQHF; DNA: TGTGCCAGCAGCTTGGCAGGGGGCGCAGGCAATCAGCCCCAGCATTTT
J: TRBJ2-6; D: NA; size: NA; V: TRBV4-1; CDR3: CASSQADLGFGANVLTF; DNA: TGCGCCAGCAGCCAAGCCGACCTAGGGTTTGGGGCCAACGTCCTGACTTTC
J: TRBJ2-2; D: TRBD2; size: NA; V: TRBV11-3; CDR3: CASSPGTSGTGELFF; DNA: TGTGCCAGCAGCCCAGGGACTAGCGGCACCGGGGAGCTGTTTTTT
J: TRBJ1-6; D: NA; size: NA; V: TRBV5-1; CDR3: CASSWDINNSPLHF; DNA: TGCGCCAGCAGCTGGGACATTAATAATTCACCCCTCCACTTT
J: TRBJ2-7; D: TRBD1; size: NA; V: TRBV6-9; CDR3: CASKVRGQGFYEQYF; DNA: TGTGCCAGCAAAGTACGGGGACAGGGGTTCTACGAGCAGTACTTC
J: TRBJ2-1; D: NA; size: NA; V: TRBV28; CDR3: CASSPPRSAGNEQFF; DNA: TGTGCCAGCAGCCCACCTAGAAGCGCGGGCAATGAGCAGTTCTTC
J: TRBJ2-3; D: TRBD2; size: NA; V: TRBV11-2; CDR3: CASSRGLGKSDTQYF; DNA: TGTGCCAGCAGCCGGGGACTAGGAAAATCAGATACGCAGTATTTT
J: TRBJ2-4; D: NA; size: NA; V: TRBV4-1; CDR3: CASSQTGLLAKNIQYF; DNA: TGCGCCAGCAGCCAGACCGGGTTGCTAGCCAAAAACATTCAGTACTTC
J: TRBJ2-1; D: NA; size: once; V: TRBV5-4; CDR3: CASSPGTASNEQFF; DNA: TGTGCCAGCAGCCCTGGGACGGCAAGCAATGAGCAGTTCTTC
J: TRBJ1-1; D: TRBD1; size: NA; V: TRBV19; CDR3: CASSLGTGGTEAFF; DNA: TGTGCCAGTAGTTTAGGGACAGGGGGTACTGAAGCTTTCTTT
J: TRBJ1-1; D: NA; size: NA; V: TRBV29-1; CDR3: CSVEQGHTEAFF; DNA: TGCAGCGTTGAACAGGGGCACACTGAAGCTTTCTTT
J: TRBJ1-5; D: NA; size: few; V: TRBV28; CDR3: CASSLEAFRPQHF; DNA: TGTGCCAGCAGTTTAGAGGCCTTTCGGCCCCAGCATTTT
J: TRBJ1-5; D: TRBD1; size: NA; V: TRBV10-3; CDR3: CAISPQGDQPQHF; DNA: TGTGCCATCAGCCCCCAGGGGGATCAGCCCCAGCATTTT
J: TRBJ2-7; D: NA; size: NA; V: TRBV11-2; CDR3: CASTPSPVTSYEQYF; DNA: TGTGCCAGCACCCCCTCCCCGGTTACCTCCTACGAGCAGTACTTC
J: TRBJ2-2; D: NA; size: NA; V: TRBV28; CDR3: CASSHSGRSYTGELFF; DNA: TGTGCCAGCAGCCATTCGGGACGGTCATACACCGGGGAGCTGTTTTTT
J: TRBJ1-4; D: NA; size: NA; V: TRBV19; CDR3: CASRDPGRSNEKLFF; DNA: TGTGCCAGTAGGGATCCGGGACGGAGTAATGAAAAACTGTTTTTT